Each of the 3 T cell receptor beta chains below was sequenced from the same sample in a study of cytomegalovirus exposure and HLA in healthy donors. PCR was performed using 60 Vbeta and 13 Jbeta primers. Sequencing used immunoSEQ multiplex PCR; TCRdb keeps in-frame clones, though not all of them. This table holds 100,000 to 150,000 clones, over 75% found once. Sequenced material: PBMCs. These TCRs come from a boy aged 5-17 years in good health and CMV-seronegative.

This clone was detected only once. The rearrangement joins TRBV29-1 to TRBJ2-5; TRBD1 matches at 7 bases. The germline gives CDR1 SQVTM, CDR2 ANQGSEA. The CDR3 is made up of 14 amino acids. The ends lost 4 bases at V and 4 bases at J; junction bases unmatched: 9. The DNA of the CDR3 is TGCAGCGTTGCAGACAGGGTGTTTGGAGAGACCCAGTACTTC. As protein: CSVADRVFGETQYF. Using reference TRBV29-1 and TRBJ2-5 for the parts outside the CDR3, the full variable domain is SAVISQKPSRDICQRGTSLTIQCQVDSQVTMMFWYRQQPGQSLTLIATANQGSEATYESGFVIDKFPISRPNLTFSTLTVSNMSPEDSSIYLCSVADRVFGETQYFGPGTRLLVL.

This chain joins TRBV7-2 and TRBJ2-7; D gene unclear. This CDR3 has 13 amino acids. Per the germline V gene, CDR1 is SGHTA and CDR2 is FQGNSA. V dropped 1 base and J dropped 6 bases, with 10 bases sitting between them. CDR3 sequence reads: CASSLGWRLEQYF. The CDR3 region has the DNA TGTGCCAGCAGCTTAGGTTGGAGACTCGAGCAGTACTTC.

The V and J genes are TRBV2 and TRBJ2-7; 7 nucleotides align to TRBD2. CDR1 and CDR2 from the germline V gene are SNHLY and FYNNEI. V lost 3 bases and J lost 2; bases outside the gene matches: 4. CDR3 length equals 14 residues. This CDR3 reads CASSETSFPYEQYF. The CDR3 nucleotides read TGTGCCAGCAGTGAGACTAGCTTTCCCTACGAGCAGTACTTC.